Each of the 8 T cell receptor delta chains below was sequenced from the same sample in a study of gamma-delta chains in newborns, infants, children. TCRdb re-processed the reads via CATT. The table lists some 5,500 delta-chain clones, 0.35% to 0.5% of them singletons. The specimen sequenced was blood. These TCRs come from a child who was a newborn, infant or young child, either healthy, febrile or measles-vaccinated (not recorded which).

Within the sample, this clone is medium-sized (0.01 to 0.1%). The V call is TRDV2, the J call TRDJ3, with 7 bases fitting TRDD3. Germline lookup yields CDR1 GEAIGNYY and CDR2 EKD. CDR3 size: 18 residues. Losses at the gene ends were 0 bases for V and 0 bases for J; bases not matched to a gene: 4. The CDR3 DNA reads TGTGCCTGTGACACCGGATACGCCCTCTCCTGGGACACCCGACAGATGTTTTTC. It translates to CACDTGYALSWDTRQMFF.

This clone has only a few counts. This DNA's translation differs at residue 7 from TCRdb's protein, which comes from a much larger clone; a read error is likely, and the protein shown is translated from the DNA. The rearrangement joins TRDV2 to TRDJ3; perhaps TRDD3 as D (5 bases). CDR1 and CDR2 (germline): GEAIGNYY, EKD. There are 13 residues in the CDR3. CDR3 sequence reads: CACDSWVTRQMFF. Here the CDR3 DNA reads TGTGCCTGTGACTCCTGGGTCACCCGACAGATGTTTTTC.

Comments on this clone: TCRdb's entry gives the protein of a much larger clone, which mismatches this DNA's translation at residue 5, likely from a read error; the protein reported here is translated from the DNA. The chain has TRDV2 and TRDJ3, with a weak D call TRDD3 (6 bases). The CDR3 totals 18 residues. The germline V gene encodes CDR1 GEAIGNYY and CDR2 EKD. The CDR3 DNA reads as TGTGCCTGTGACGCCTGGGGCCTGACCTCCTTGGACACCCGACAGATGTTTTTC. Translated: CACDAWGLTSLDTRQMFF.

A few counts support this clone. The chain combines TRDV2 with TRDJ3, with 7 bases matching TRDD3. The germline CDR1 and CDR2 sequences are GEAIGNYY and EKD. Trimming removed 0 bases from V and 18 bases from J; junction bases left unmatched: 28. The CDR3 spans 20 residues. The DNA for the CDR3 is TGTGCCTGTGACACCTTCTGGGGGCCGGTAGAGCCCTGGGACACCCGCCCGATGTTTTTC. It translates to CACDTFWGPVEPWDTRPMFF.

Within the sample, this clone is medium-sized. The chain couples TRDV2 to TRDJ3, with 8 bases that match TRDD3. In germline, CDR1 is GEAIGNYY, CDR2 EKD. V shed 4 bases and J 1 base; nucleotides not matched to a gene: 14. This CDR3 spans 20 amino acids. CDR3 sequence (DNA): TGTGCCTGTGAAACCACTGGGGGCCCCTATTATTCCTGGGACACCCGACAGATGTTTTTC. It translates to CACETTGGPYYSWDTRQMFF.

To note about this clone: The TCRdb record carries a much larger clone's protein, which differs from this DNA's translation at residue 12; a read error is the likely cause, and the protein listed here is the DNA translation. The chain carries TRDV2 and TRDJ3, with TRDD3 matching over 9 bases. Germline CDR1 reads GEAIGNYY; CDR2 reads EKD. The CDR3 contains 18 residues. CDR3 sequence: CACDKVLGDSWGTRQMFF. CDR3 DNA sequence: TGTGCCTGTGACAAAGTACTGGGGGACTCCTGGGGCACCCGACAGATGTTTTTC.

As concerns this clone: TCRdb's entry gives the protein of a much larger clone, which mismatches this DNA's translation at residue 11, likely from a read error; the protein reported here is translated from the DNA. The J gene is TRDJ3, the V gene TRDV2, with 9 bases identical to TRDD3. This CDR3 spans 19 amino acids. Germline V gene sequence: CDR1 GEAIGNYY, CDR2 EKD. J was trimmed by 3 bases and V by 0 bases; bases with no gene match: 8. CDR3 residues: CACDTAGGFGFWDTRQMFF. CDR3 bases: TGTGCCTGTGACACCGCTGGGGGATTTGGCTTCTGGGACACCCGACAGATGTTTTTC.

Turning to this clone: The protein TCRdb gives is from a much larger clone and does not agree with this DNA's translation at residue 15, likely a read error; the protein shown here comes from the DNA. This chain joins TRDV2 and TRDJ3, with TRDD3 matching over 12 bases. Germline V gene lookup returns CDR1 GEAIGNYY and CDR2 EKD. This CDR3 is 17 amino acids long. Here the CDR3 DNA reads TGTGCCTGTGACACCACTGGGGGATACTGGGACACCCGACAGACGTTTTTC. Translation: CACDTTGGYWDTRQTFF.